Presented here are 6 T cell receptor beta chains from one specimen sequenced in a study of shared clonotypes between healthy human individuals (dated by TCRdb to 2019 to 2021). The library was produced with the immunoSEQ multiplex PCR assay. Entries here come from immuneACCESS through TCRdb and include only in-frame sequences with V and J called. Some clones fail to appear in such tables; in the studies checked, an unresolved V gene covers under half of the shortfall, and the cause of the remainder is unknown. The sample records about 2,100,000 clones, 85% to 95% of which are singletons. The ten largest clones add up to 1.5% to 2% of the sample. CD8 naive samples were CD45RO-negative cells positively selected for CCR7, giving a CD45RA+CCR7+ population that excluded TemRA cells. The sample was naive CD8+ T cells from PBMCs. The cell subset or site label, as the study defines it: CD45RA+CCR7+. These receptors all come from a man aged 18-30 years in good health. Some clones in this sample may be carry-over from other donors' samples.

This clone was seen more than once but under ten times. V gene TRBV27 combines with J gene TRBJ2-1; no reliable D call. Trimming pared 6 bases from V and 3 bases from J, leaving 15 bases between. CDR1 MNHEY and CDR2 SMNVEV come from the germline V gene (reference sequence). The CDR3 totals 15 residues. The CDR3 is CASRRSASYYNEQFF. The CDR3 DNA sequence: TGTGCCAGCAGACGTTCGGCATCTTACTACAATGAGCAGTTCTTC.

The chain carries TRBV7-6 and TRBJ2-1, with 8 nucleotides matching TRBD2. This CDR3 spans 15 amino acids. The V segment lost 2 bases and the J segment 4 bases; nucleotides outside the gene matches: 4. The germline CDR1 and CDR2 sequences are SGHVS and FNYEAQ. As DNA, the CDR3 is TGTGCCAGCAGCTTAAGCCTAGCGGGTTACAATGAGCAGTTCTTC. It is translated as CASSLSLAGYNEQFF. Variable domain in full (rest from reference TRBV7-6 and TRBJ2-1): GAGVSQSPRYKVTKRGQDVALRCDPISGHVSLYWYRQALGQGPEFLTYFNYEAQQDKSGLPNDRFSAERPEGSISTLTIQRTEQRDSAMYRCASSLSLAGYNEQFFGPGTRLTVL.

The V and J genes are TRBV19 and TRBJ2-1; possible D gene TRBD1, 6 bases. Looked up from germline, CDR1 is LNHDA and CDR2 is SQIVND (reference sequence). The V end lost 4 bases, the J end lost 7 bases, and 17 bases lay between the germline ends. The CDR3 runs to 15 residues. CDR3 amino acids: CASSSRTVPGNEQFF. In nucleotides, the CDR3 is TGTGCCAGTAGTAGCCGGACAGTACCCGGGAATGAGCAGTTCTTC.

This clone occurred once. This chain's CDR3 is CASSAYRGKTEAFF. CDR3 in DNA: TGTGCCAGCAGTGCTTACAGGGGGAAAACTGAAGCTTTCTTT. This rearrangement joins TRBV28 to TRBJ1-1; 8 nucleotides agree with TRBD1. CDR1 is MDHEN, CDR2 SYDVKM, per germline. Trimming cost V 5 bases and J 5 bases; bases outside gene matches: 7. This CDR3 is built from 14 residues.

A remark on this clone: Other DNA sequences in this sample translate to the same CDR3. The chain has TRBV19 and TRBJ1-5; TRBD1 aligns across 7 bases. Germline CDR1 is LNHDA and CDR2 is SQIVND (reference sequence). This CDR3 is 15 amino acids long. J was trimmed by 2 bases and V by 1 base; bases with no gene match: 2. The CDR3 coding sequence is TGTGCCAGTAGTATAGGAACAGGGGGCAATCAGCCCCAGCATTTT. It specifies CASSIGTGGNQPQHF.

This clone is a singleton in its sample. V and J are TRBV27 and TRBJ2-2; no firm D call. Trimming removed 3 bases at V and 7 bases at J, with 9 bases between. CDR3 length: 13 amino acids. The germline CDR1 and CDR2 sequences are MNHEY and SMNVEV (reference sequence). CDR3 residues: CASSFLLVGELFF. CDR3 nucleotide sequence: TGTGCCAGCAGTTTCCTATTAGTCGGGGAGCTGTTTTTT.